What follows are 16 T cell receptor beta chains derived from one specimen sequenced in a study of blood T cell repertoires in COVID-19. The method was immunoSEQ multiplex PCR; TCRdb's version includes in-frame clones alone and lacks a portion of them. Of 200,000 to 250,000 clones in the sample, 86% were seen once. Sequenced: PBMCs or T cells enriched from blood (not recorded which). The source is a woman between 45 and 65 years old in a cohort exposed to, infected with or recovered from COVID-19 (not recorded which).

This clone was recorded only once. The chain uses TRBV27 and TRBJ1-6; D is possibly TRBD1 (5 bases). Trimming took 7 bases from V and 0 from J, leaving 16 bases between them. Germline V gene data show CDR1 as MNHEY and CDR2 as SMNVEV (reference sequence). This CDR3 is 17 amino acids long. CDR3 amino acids: CASTMRQTSSYNSPLHF. DNA for the CDR3: TGTGCCAGCACCATGAGACAGACTAGCTCCTATAATTCACCCCTCCACTTT.

V is TRBV7-2 and J is TRBJ2-3; D is uncertain. Germline assignment: CDR1 SGHTA and CDR2 FQGNSA. V lost 5 bases and J 1 base, leaving 10 bases between the germline ends. This CDR3 region has 14 residues. The CDR3 is CASSPPLGTDTQYF. CDR3 in DNA: TGTGCCAGCAGCCCGCCCCTAGGCACAGATACGCAGTATTTT.

This chain links TRBV5-5 with TRBJ2-1, with D possibly TRBD2 on 6 matching bases. CDR3 length: 13 amino acids. Germline V CDR1 and CDR2: SGHKS, YYEKEE (reference sequence). The V gene lost 5 bases and the J gene lost 10 bases, with 16 bases spanning the gap. DNA of the CDR3: TGTGCCAGCAGTTTAACCAATGGACTAGAGCAGTTCTTC. This sequence encodes CASSLTNGLEQFF.

This rearrangement joins TRBV5-4 to TRBJ1-2; D is perhaps TRBD1 (6 bases). This CDR3 is built from 14 residues. Trimming stripped 8 bases from V and 2 bases from J, with 16 bases between. The germline CDR1 and CDR2 sequences are SGHNT and YYREEE (reference sequence). This CDR3 reads CASRGGGGNYGYTF. The CDR3 DNA sequence: TGTGCCAGTCGGGGAGGGGGAGGCAACTATGGCTACACCTTC.

The V gene is TRBV4-2, the J gene TRBJ1-5; TRBD1 is a possible D gene (6 bases). Germline CDR1 LGHNA, CDR2 YNFKEQ. The V end lost 4 bases, the J end lost 2 bases, and 9 bases lay between the germline ends. The CDR3 has 14 amino acids. The CDR3 DNA reads as TGTGCCAGCAGCCCCGGGGGGCGCAATCAGCCCCAGCATTTT. Its protein is CASSPGGRNQPQHF.

The rearrangement joins TRBV30 to TRBJ2-3; 7 bases match TRBD2. This CDR3 comprises 11 residues. Germline lookup yields CDR1 GTSNPN and CDR2 SVGIG (reference sequence). J lost 14 bases, V lost 5 bases, and 10 bases had no gene match. CDR3 nucleotide sequence: TGTGCCTGGGGCTTGGGGGGGGAATGGTATTTT. Translation: CAWGLGGEWYF.

The gene calls are TRBV7-9 and TRBJ1-5; D is possibly TRBD1 (6 bases). V lost 2 bases and J lost 1, with 9 bases in between. This CDR3 has 15 residues. Germline assignment: CDR1 SEHNR and CDR2 FQNEAQ (reference sequence). CDR3 residues: CASSLQGLSNQPQHF. The DNA for the CDR3 is TGTGCCAGCAGCTTACAGGGGTTAAGCAATCAGCCCCAGCATTTT.

This clone was recorded once. V usage is TRBV5-4 and J usage is TRBJ2-7; 8 bases align to TRBD2. Losses at the gene ends were 4 bases for V and 0 bases for J; bases not matched to a gene: 9. The germline V gene has CDR1 SGHNT and CDR2 YYREEE (reference sequence). The CDR3 consists of 16 residues. The CDR3 sequence is CASSLGGGDPSYEQYF. CDR3 nucleotides: TGTGCCAGCAGCCTCGGGGGGGGCGATCCCTCCTACGAGCAGTACTTC.

The genes are TRBV7-8 and TRBJ2-7, with a possible D match to TRBD1 (6 bases). V was pared by 4 bases and J by 0 bases, with 19 bases between. This CDR3 comprises 17 residues. Germline lookup yields CDR1 SGHVS and CDR2 FQNEAQ. CDR3 region: CASSSSTGRASSYEQYF. The CDR3 DNA reads as TGTGCCAGCAGCTCATCGACAGGCCGCGCGAGCTCCTACGAGCAGTACTTC. The complete variable domain, with remaining parts taken from reference TRBV7-8 and TRBJ2-7, reads GAGVSQSPRYKVAKRGQDVALRCDPISGHVSLFWYQQALGQGPEFLTYFQNEAQLDKSGLPSDRFFAERPEGSVSTLKIQRTQQEDSAVYLCASSSSTGRASSYEQYFGPGTRLTVT.

The chain has TRBV3-1 (or the pseudogene TRBV3-2) and TRBJ1-4; D is perhaps TRBD1 (6 bases). CDR1 and CDR2 from the germline V gene are LGHDT and YNNKEL (reference sequence). The CDR3 totals 13 residues. V was trimmed by 2 bases and J by 8 bases, leaving 9 bases between them. CDR3 sequence reads: CASSQNRGEKLFF. The CDR3 bases are TGTGCCAGCAGCCAAAATAGGGGGGAAAAACTGTTTTTT.

V is TRBV7-3 and J is TRBJ1-1; D is unresolved. The V end was cut by 6 bases, the J end by 2 bases, with 10 bases between. From germline, CDR1 is SGHTA and CDR2 FQGTGA. This CDR3 region has 13 residues. In nucleotides, the CDR3 is TGTGCCAGCAGGAGAGTCCTAAACACTGAAGCTTTCTTT. It codes for CASRRVLNTEAFF.

This chain connects TRBV4-2 to TRBJ1-5; D is perhaps TRBD1 (6 bases). The length of the CDR3 is 16 residues. The germline V gene encodes CDR1 LGHNA and CDR2 YNFKEQ. Trimming cost V 0 bases and J 2 bases, with 11 bases left between them. The CDR3 nucleotides are TGTGCCAGCAGCCAAGAACCCAGGGGAGGCAATCAGCCCCAGCATTTT. It codes for CASSQEPRGGNQPQHF.

The chain recombines TRBV18 with TRBJ1-2; TRBD1 aligns across 11 bases. This CDR3 region has 15 residues. Per the germline V gene, CDR1 is KGHSH and CDR2 is LQKENI. V dropped 4 bases and J dropped 7; count of bases not matched to a gene: 8. The CDR3 spells CASSLSGQGVFGYTF. The CDR3 DNA follows: TGTGCCAGCTCACTCTCGGGACAGGGGGTTTTTGGCTACACCTTC.

V is TRBV4-3 and J is TRBJ1-1; D is unclear. The V gene lost 0 bases and the J gene lost 6 bases, with 8 bases spanning the gap. Germline V gene lookup returns CDR1 LGHNA and CDR2 YSLEER. The CDR3 consists of 13 residues. The CDR3 DNA reads TGCGCCAGCAGCCAAGAATATGGAGCTGAAGCTTTCTTT. Its protein is CASSQEYGAEAFF.

The gene calls are TRBV28 and TRBJ1-1; the match to TRBD1 covers 11 bases. The CDR3 contains 15 residues. Germline values: CDR1 MDHEN, CDR2 SYDVKM. V was pared by 6 bases and J by 6 bases, with 9 bases of the junction left unmatched. In DNA, the CDR3 is TGTGCCAGCAGCCCGAGGCCGGGACAGGGGGCTGAAGCTTTCTTT. As protein: CASSPRPGQGAEAFF.

This chain links TRBV25-1 with TRBJ1-5; 10 nucleotides align to TRBD1. The CDR3 is 14 amino acids. Germline V gene lookup returns CDR1 MGHDK and CDR2 SYGVNS. The trim removed 2 bases at V and 7 bases at J, leaving 2 bases unmatched. Here the CDR3 reads CASSEGDRGQPQHF. As DNA, the CDR3 is TGTGCCAGCAGTGAAGGGGACAGGGGACAGCCCCAGCATTTT. Combining the CDR3 with reference TRBV25-1 and TRBJ1-5 gives the whole variable domain EADIYQTPRYLVIGTGKKITLECSQTMGHDKMYWYQQDPGMELHLIHYSYGVNSTEKGDLSSESTVSRIRTEHFPLTLESARPSHTSQYLCASSEGDRGQPQHFGDGTRLSIL.